A selection of T cell receptor beta chains follows, all from one sample in a study of beta chain features in type 1 diabetes. Generated by immunoSEQ multiplex PCR, the TCRdb table keeps only in-frame clones and is missing some. The data contain roughly 500,000 clones, approximately 31% of them singletons. The specimen sequenced was naive CD4+ T cells from blood. The source is a man aged 18-30 years in good health. The CDR3 runs from the conserved cysteine through the conserved F or W. Fields, in order: J gene, D gene, clone size, V gene, CDR3 length, CDR3 protein, CDR3 DNA. D genes are given only for firm matches. Clone size is shown for a subset of rows, as once, few, many or a class of expanded clone.

j_gene: TRBJ2-3
d_gene: NA
abundance: few
v_gene: TRBV27
len: 14
CDR3aa: CASRFTTSTDTQYF
CDR3nt: TGTGCCAGCAGATTTACTACCAGCACAGATACGCAGTATTTT

j_gene: TRBJ2-7
d_gene: NA
abundance: few
v_gene: TRBV28
len: 15
CDR3aa: CASSSLPRGTHEQYF
CDR3nt: TGTGCCAGCAGTTCGTTGCCTCGGGGGACCCACGAGCAGTACTTC

j_gene: TRBJ2-1
d_gene: TRBD2
abundance: few
v_gene: TRBV4-3
len: 19
CDR3aa: CASSQGGRLAGGRYNEQFF
CDR3nt: TGCGCCAGCAGCCAAGGGGGGCGACTAGCGGGAGGGAGATACAATGAGCAGTTCTTC

j_gene: TRBJ2-7
d_gene: TRBD2
abundance: NA
v_gene: TRBV7-9
len: 16
CDR3aa: CASSLWREGLEIVQYF
CDR3nt: TGTGCCAGCAGCTTATGGCGGGAGGGCCTTGAGATCGTGCAGTACTTC

j_gene: TRBJ2-1
d_gene: NA
abundance: NA
v_gene: TRBV4-3
len: 13
CDR3aa: CASSHGSGDEQFF
CDR3nt: TGCGCCAGCAGCCACGGGAGTGGGGATGAGCAGTTCTTC

j_gene: TRBJ2-4
d_gene: TRBD1
abundance: few
v_gene: TRBV9
len: 16
CDR3aa: CASSGQGNLAKNIQYF
CDR3nt: TGTGCCAGCAGCGGACAGGGAAATCTAGCCAAAAACATTCAGTACTTC

j_gene: TRBJ2-1
d_gene: NA
abundance: NA
v_gene: TRBV6-1
len: 13
CDR3aa: CASSDGTYNEQFF
CDR3nt: TGTGCCAGCAGTGACGGCACCTACAATGAGCAGTTCTTC

j_gene: TRBJ1-2
d_gene: TRBD1
abundance: few
v_gene: TRBV4-3
len: 13
CDR3aa: CASSLLDRSGYTF
CDR3nt: TGCGCCAGCAGCTTACTGGACAGGTCAGGCTACACCTTC

j_gene: TRBJ2-5
d_gene: TRBD2
abundance: NA
v_gene: TRBV15
len: 16
CDR3aa: CATSALRETGGETQYF
CDR3nt: TGTGCCACCAGCGCCCTCCGTGAGACGGGGGGGGAGACCCAGTACTTC

j_gene: TRBJ2-3
d_gene: NA
abundance: few
v_gene: TRBV14
len: 13
CDR3aa: CASSPRGTDTQYF
CDR3nt: TGTGCCAGCAGCCCCAGGGGCACAGATACGCAGTATTTT

j_gene: TRBJ1-5
d_gene: NA
abundance: NA
v_gene: TRBV15
len: 15
CDR3aa: CATSTQPQGQQPQHF
CDR3nt: TGTGCCACCAGCACCCAGCCTCAGGGGCAACAGCCCCAGCATTTT

j_gene: TRBJ2-5
d_gene: NA
abundance: NA
v_gene: TRBV7-9
len: 12
CDR3aa: CASSLMGETQYF
CDR3nt: TGTGCCAGCAGTCTAATGGGGGAGACCCAGTACTTC

j_gene: TRBJ2-3
d_gene: NA
abundance: NA
v_gene: TRBV19
len: 16
CDR3aa: CASSTQLDIPTDTQYF
CDR3nt: TGTGCCAGTAGTACTCAGCTGGATATCCCCACAGATACGCAGTATTTT

j_gene: TRBJ2-4
d_gene: NA
abundance: NA
v_gene: TRBV5-1
len: 14
CDR3aa: CASRGEIAKNIQYF
CDR3nt: TGCGCCAGCAGGGGCGAGATAGCCAAAAACATTCAGTACTTC

j_gene: TRBJ2-5
d_gene: NA
abundance: NA
v_gene: TRBV5-1
len: 13
CDR3aa: CASSLGAEETQYF
CDR3nt: TGCGCCAGCAGCTTGGGGGCCGAAGAGACCCAGTACTTC

j_gene: TRBJ1-1
d_gene: NA
abundance: few
v_gene: TRBV10-2
len: 16
CDR3aa: CASSDPQGVMNTEAFF
CDR3nt: TGCGCCAGCAGTGATCCACAGGGCGTGATGAACACTGAAGCTTTCTTT

j_gene: TRBJ1-5
d_gene: NA
abundance: NA
v_gene: TRBV29-1
len: 13
CDR3aa: CSVAGSWDQPQHF
CDR3nt: TGCAGCGTTGCCGGGTCGTGGGATCAGCCCCAGCATTTT

j_gene: TRBJ1-4
d_gene: TRBD1
abundance: few
v_gene: TRBV25-1
len: 14
CDR3aa: CASSDVGQAEKLFF
CDR3nt: TGTGCCAGCAGTGACGTTGGACAGGCAGAGAAACTGTTTTTT

j_gene: TRBJ2-1
d_gene: NA
abundance: NA
v_gene: TRBV15
len: 16
CDR3aa: CATSRDYSSRANEQFF
CDR3nt: TGTGCCACCAGCAGAGACTACTCTTCAAGGGCCAATGAGCAGTTCTTC

j_gene: TRBJ2-7
d_gene: TRBD1
abundance: NA
v_gene: TRBV7-2
len: 17
CDR3aa: CASSVLLHRGDQFEQYF
CDR3nt: TGTGCCAGCAGCGTACTCCTACACAGGGGAGACCAATTCGAGCAGTACTTC

j_gene: TRBJ2-2
d_gene: NA
abundance: NA
v_gene: TRBV18
len: 16
CDR3aa: CASSQLGQLNTGELFF
CDR3nt: TGTGCCAGCTCCCAGCTCGGACAGCTGAACACCGGGGAGCTGTTTTTT

j_gene: TRBJ2-7
d_gene: NA
abundance: once
v_gene: TRBV7-6
len: 16
CDR3aa: CASSLAPGPNRGEQYF
CDR3nt: TGTGCCAGCAGCTTAGCTCCGGGACCCAACCGCGGCGAGCAGTACTTC

j_gene: TRBJ2-5
d_gene: NA
abundance: few
v_gene: TRBV5-4
len: 15
CDR3aa: CASSRETGRVETQYF
CDR3nt: TGTGCCAGCAGTCGTGAGACAGGCAGAGTAGAGACCCAGTACTTC

j_gene: TRBJ2-7
d_gene: TRBD1
abundance: once
v_gene: TRBV30
len: 13
CDR3aa: CARRDRGSTEQYF
CDR3nt: TGTGCCAGACGGGACAGGGGTTCTACGGAGCAGTACTTC

j_gene: TRBJ1-1
d_gene: NA
abundance: few
v_gene: TRBV4-3
len: 15
CDR3aa: CASSQVAGLNTEAFF
CDR3nt: TGCGCCAGCAGCCAAGTGGCCGGATTGAACACTGAAGCTTTCTTT

j_gene: TRBJ2-3
d_gene: TRBD2
abundance: once
v_gene: TRBV7-8
len: 17
CDR3aa: CASSPKATSGRSDTQYF
CDR3nt: TGTGCCAGCAGCCCTAAGGCTACTAGCGGGAGGTCAGATACGCAGTATTTT

j_gene: TRBJ2-7
d_gene: NA
abundance: NA
v_gene: TRBV9
len: 14
CDR3aa: CASSPRTDTYEQYF
CDR3nt: TGTGCCAGCAGCCCTCGGACGGATACCTACGAGCAGTACTTC

j_gene: TRBJ2-1
d_gene: TRBD2
abundance: NA
v_gene: TRBV7-3
len: 17
CDR3aa: CASSLRGLAGAPNEQFF
CDR3nt: TGTGCCAGCAGCCTTAGAGGACTAGCGGGAGCACCCAATGAGCAGTTCTTC

j_gene: TRBJ1-1
d_gene: NA
abundance: few
v_gene: TRBV29-1
len: 10
CDR3aa: CSVVHTEAFF
CDR3nt: TGCAGCGTGGTGCACACTGAAGCTTTCTTT

j_gene: TRBJ2-1
d_gene: TRBD2
abundance: NA
v_gene: TRBV7-9
len: 14
CDR3aa: CASSFGLAGNEQFF
CDR3nt: TGTGCCAGCAGCTTTGGACTAGCCGGGAATGAGCAGTTCTTC

j_gene: TRBJ2-7
d_gene: TRBD2
abundance: NA
v_gene: TRBV7-9
len: 16
CDR3aa: CASSLGGTSGIYEQYF
CDR3nt: TGTGCCAGCAGCTTAGGAGGGACTAGCGGAATCTACGAGCAGTACTTC

j_gene: TRBJ2-3
d_gene: TRBD2
abundance: few
v_gene: TRBV5-4
len: 14
CDR3aa: CASSAGLAGGTQYF
CDR3nt: TGTGCCAGCAGCGCGGGACTAGCGGGAGGGACGCAGTATTTT

j_gene: TRBJ1-2
d_gene: NA
abundance: NA
v_gene: TRBV4-3
len: 15
CDR3aa: CASSQERGWSYGYTF
CDR3nt: TGCGCCAGCAGCCAAGAGCGGGGGTGGAGCTATGGCTACACCTTC